This T cell receptor beta chain was captured by sequencing in a study of blood T cell repertoires in COVID-19. This CDR3 is 15 amino acids long. Trimming pared 7 bases from V and 3 bases from J, leaving 18 bases between. Germline CDR1 LNHDA, CDR2 SQIVND (reference sequence). The study drew participants aged about 18 to 90 years from about two dozen US areas. Cohorts were assigned according to the clinical history that participants reported. A case of COVID-19 had been met by exposed participants within 2 weeks before study entry. Original analysis: Scientists estimated how many nucleated cells there were by amplifying reference gene primers. Using immunoSEQ multiplex PCR, the repertoire was profiled, and TCRdb retains in-frame clones only, with some absent. For V, J and clone size, that table is used; D and trimming come from the DNA. This sample carries 350,000 to 500,000 clones, nearly 90% of them seen once, and the ten largest clones take less than 1.5%.

The chain is built from TRBV19 and TRBJ1-2; D possibly corresponds to TRBD1 (6 bases). Sequencing was carried out using PBMCs or T cells enriched from blood (not recorded which). The TCR comes from a woman aged 18-30 years who had been exposed to COVID-19. The CDR3 reads CASKPGEGAYYGYTF. Written as DNA, the CDR3 is TGTGCCAGTAAGCCAGGGGAAGGGGCATACTATGGCTACACCTTC.